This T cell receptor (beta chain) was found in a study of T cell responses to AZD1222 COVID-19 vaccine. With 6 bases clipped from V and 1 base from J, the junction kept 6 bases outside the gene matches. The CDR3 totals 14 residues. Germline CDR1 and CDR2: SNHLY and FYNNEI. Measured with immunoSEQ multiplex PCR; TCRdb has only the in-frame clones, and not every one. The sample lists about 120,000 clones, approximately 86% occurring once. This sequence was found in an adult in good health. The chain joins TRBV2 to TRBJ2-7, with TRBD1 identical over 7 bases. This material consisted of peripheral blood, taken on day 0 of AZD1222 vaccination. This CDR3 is CASSYIQGSYEQYF. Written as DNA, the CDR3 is TGTGCCAGCAGCTATATACAGGGGTCCTACGAGCAGTACTTC.